This entry lists 9 T cell receptor beta chains sequenced from one sample in a study of HIV-infected children after antiretroviral therapy interruption. Treatment specified: PENTA 11 planned treatment interruption arm or continuous ART arm. The TCR library was built from RNA with a 3' RACE protocol and unique molecular identifiers. TCRdb analysed the 3' RACE reads with MiXCR anew, one entry per CDR3 protein. The table shows approximately 96,000 distinct CDR3 sequences, with roughly 6.4% occurring only once. Sequencing used CD45RA+ CD4+ T cells from PBMCs, pooled from several time points, obtained from a donor given antiretroviral therapy, either interrupted or continuous. Subset denoted: naive CD4+ CD45RA+ CD45RO- T cells. These receptors all come from a pool of human donors with HIV.

This clonotype has more than one count but fewer than ten. The V call is TRBV6-1, the J call TRBJ1-2, with D possibly TRBD1 on 6 matching bases. V lost 7 bases and J lost 1, with 16 bases in between. The CDR3 runs 15 residues. From germline, CDR1 is MNHNS and CDR2 SASEGT. The CDR3 sequence is CASMERTEINYGYTF. The CDR3, as DNA: TGTGCCAGCATGGAAAGGACAGAAATTAACTATGGCTACACCTTC.

This clonotype was counted many times. The V gene is TRBV20-1, the J gene TRBJ1-5; D might be TRBD1 (6 bases). Trimming pared 1 base from V and 0 bases from J, leaving 16 bases between. CDR1 DFQATT and CDR2 SNEGSKA come from the germline V gene (reference sequence). The CDR3 runs to 17 residues. This chain's CDR3 is CSARGIGTTDSNQPQHF. The CDR3 bases are TGCAGTGCTAGAGGGATTGGGACAACCGATAGCAATCAGCCCCAGCATTTT.

This clonotype was picked up a small number of times. The chain uses TRBV6-1 and TRBJ1-3; D gene uncertain. V lost 8 bases and J 11 bases, leaving 7 bases between the germline ends. This CDR3 comprises 9 residues. Germline CDR1 and CDR2: MNHNS and SASEGT. This CDR3 is CASPAPIYF. CDR3 in DNA: TGTGCCAGCCCGGCCCCCATATATTTT.

This clonotype was seen only once. This chain joins TRBV5-1 and TRBJ2-2; D perhaps matches TRBD1 (5 bases). V was pared by 0 bases and J by 1 base, with 10 bases between. The CDR3 has 16 amino acids. CDR1 and CDR2 (germline): SGHRS, YFSETQ. The DNA of the CDR3 is TGCGCCAGCAGCTTGGACGGCAGGGTGAACACCGGGGAGCTGTTTTTT. Translation: CASSLDGRVNTGELFF.

This clonotype occurred many times. This chain uses TRBV7-9 with TRBJ2-1, with D possibly TRBD2 on 6 matching bases. Germline V gene lookup returns CDR1 SEHNR and CDR2 FQNEAQ (reference sequence). The V and J ends lost 1 base and 15 bases respectively, with 16 bases between them. The length of the CDR3 is 13 residues. In DNA, the CDR3 is TGTGCCAGCAGCTTAGAAAACGGGGGTTTATTGTTCTTC. Translation gives CASSLENGGLLFF. The full variable domain, completed using reference TRBV7-9 and TRBJ2-1, is DTGVSQNPRHKITKRGQNVTFRCDPISEHNRLYWYRQTLGQGPEFLTYFQNEAQLEKSRLLSDRFSAERPKGSFSTLEIQRTEQGDSAMYLCASSLENGGLLFFGPGTRLTVL.

This clonotype showed up many times. The CDR3 protein is CASSLKQGPSPLHF. As DNA, the CDR3 is TGTGCCAGCAGCTTAAAACAGGGCCCCTCACCCCTCCACTTT. V usage is TRBV13 and J usage is TRBJ1-6, with a possible D match to TRBD1 (6 bases). V lost 2 bases, J lost 10 bases, and 12 bases lay in between. The CDR3 totals 14 residues. Germline CDR1 PRHDT, CDR2 FYEKMQ (reference sequence).

V is TRBV20-1 and J is TRBJ2-4; a weak D match, TRBD2 (6 bases). Germline V gene data show CDR1 as DFQATT and CDR2 as SNEGSKA (reference sequence). There are 17 residues in the CDR3. Between the trimmed V and J ends, which lost 6 bases and 0 bases, there was a span of 21 bases. The CDR3 DNA reads TGCAGTGCAACGTCCGGGACTGAAGCCCTAGCCAAAAACATTCAGTACTTC. Translating gives CSATSGTEALAKNIQYF.

This sequence joins TRBV9 and TRBJ2-6; TRBD1 aligns across 7 bases. There are 20 residues in the CDR3. The V and J ends lost 2 bases and 0 bases, in that order; junction bases with no gene match: 14. Looked up from germline, CDR1 is SGDLS and CDR2 is YYNGEE. CDR3: CASSVVRTGGFVSGANVLTF. CDR3 DNA sequence: TGTGCCAGCAGCGTCGTCAGGACAGGAGGATTCGTCTCTGGGGCCAACGTCCTGACTTTC.

V and J are TRBV24-1 and TRBJ2-3, with 7 nucleotides matching TRBD1. V shed 4 bases and J 4 bases; nucleotides not matched to a gene: 7. The CDR3 extends over 15 amino acids. Germline CDR1 KGHDR, CDR2 SFDVKD. The CDR3 sequence: CATSEPGTEADTQYF. The CDR3 DNA reads as TGTGCCACCAGTGAACCCGGGACAGAAGCAGATACGCAGTATTTT.